This TCR beta chain was captured by sequencing in a study of T cells in Graves' hyperthyroidism and ophthalmopathy. Hyperthyroidism had been newly diagnosed in patients aged 18 to 65, and its duration was under 2 months. This sample holds PBMCs from 9.5 to 10 ml fresh peripheral blood. RNA transcripts were the template for amplifying TCR beta CDR3 regions. With the HTBI primer set, the TCR CDR3 went through a first round of RT-PCR. One entry per CDR3 protein, called by TCRdb with MiXCR from the multiplex PCR reads. The table lists almost 600,000 distinct CDR3 sequences, approximately 14% of them singletons. Study outcomes and limitations: The blood repertoire included most of the expanded thyroid clonotypes above 0.001. The model forecast ophthalmopathy, anticipating it by a median about 6.5 months before onset.

This CDR3 contains 13 residues. The V gene lost 5 bases and the J gene lost 2 bases, with 9 bases spanning the gap. Germline V gene lookup returns CDR1 KGHDR and CDR2 SFDVKD. Ten or more counts support this clonotype. What it binds is unknown. Specimen: blood. V usage is TRBV24-1 and J usage is TRBJ2-7; D not certain. The TCR originated in a woman in her thirties with Graves' hyperthyroidism that later progressed to Graves' ophthalmopathy. As DNA, the CDR3 is TGTGCCACCAGTGGGGGTAATGCCTACGAGCAGTACTTC. Translation gives CATSGGNAYEQYF.